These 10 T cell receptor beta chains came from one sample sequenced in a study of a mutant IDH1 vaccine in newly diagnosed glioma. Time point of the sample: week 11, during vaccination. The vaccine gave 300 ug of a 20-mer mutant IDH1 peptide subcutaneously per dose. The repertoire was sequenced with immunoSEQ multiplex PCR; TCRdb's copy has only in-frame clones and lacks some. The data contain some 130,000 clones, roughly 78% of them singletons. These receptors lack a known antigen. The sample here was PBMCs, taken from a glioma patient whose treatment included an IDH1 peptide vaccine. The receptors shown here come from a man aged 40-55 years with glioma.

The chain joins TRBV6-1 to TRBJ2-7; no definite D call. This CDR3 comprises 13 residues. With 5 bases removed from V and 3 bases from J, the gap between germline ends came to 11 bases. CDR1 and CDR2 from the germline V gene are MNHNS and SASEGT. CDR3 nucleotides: TGTGCCAGCAGTCCCGGTATGAACTACGAGCAGTACTTC. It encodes CASSPGMNYEQYF.

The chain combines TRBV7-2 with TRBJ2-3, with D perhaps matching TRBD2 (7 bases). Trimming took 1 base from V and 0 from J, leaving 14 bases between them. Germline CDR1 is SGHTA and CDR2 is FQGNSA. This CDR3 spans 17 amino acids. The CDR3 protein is CASSLVAGGLSTDTQYF. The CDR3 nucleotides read TGTGCCAGCAGCTTAGTGGCCGGGGGGCTTAGCACAGATACGCAGTATTTT.

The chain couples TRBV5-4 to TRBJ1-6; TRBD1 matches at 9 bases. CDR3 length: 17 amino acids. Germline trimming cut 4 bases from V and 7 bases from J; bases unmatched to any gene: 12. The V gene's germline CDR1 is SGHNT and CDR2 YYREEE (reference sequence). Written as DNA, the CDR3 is TGTGCCAGCAGCCCTTCGGGACAGGGACGCCCGAATTCACCCCTCCACTTT. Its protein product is CASSPSGQGRPNSPLHF.

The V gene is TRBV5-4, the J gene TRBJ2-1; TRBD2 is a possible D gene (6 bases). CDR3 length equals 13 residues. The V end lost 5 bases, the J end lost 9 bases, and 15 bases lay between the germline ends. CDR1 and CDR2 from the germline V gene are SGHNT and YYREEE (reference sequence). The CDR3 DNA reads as TGTGCCAGCAGACCCAATCTGGGGGGTGAGCAGTTCTTC. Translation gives CASRPNLGGEQFF.

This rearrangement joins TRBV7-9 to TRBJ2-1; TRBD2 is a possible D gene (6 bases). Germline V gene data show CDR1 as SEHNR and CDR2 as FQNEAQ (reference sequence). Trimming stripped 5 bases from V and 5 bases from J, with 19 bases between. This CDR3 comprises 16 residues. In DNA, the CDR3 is TGTGCCAGCAGCAAAACTACGGGACTCGCGAACAATGAGCAGTTCTTC. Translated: CASSKTTGLANNEQFF.

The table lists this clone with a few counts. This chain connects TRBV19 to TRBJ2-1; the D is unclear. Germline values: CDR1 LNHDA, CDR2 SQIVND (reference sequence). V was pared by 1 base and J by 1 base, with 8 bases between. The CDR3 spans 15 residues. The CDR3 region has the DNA TGTGCCAGTAGTATAGTGGCCACGTCCTACAATGAGCAGTTCTTC. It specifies CASSIVATSYNEQFF.

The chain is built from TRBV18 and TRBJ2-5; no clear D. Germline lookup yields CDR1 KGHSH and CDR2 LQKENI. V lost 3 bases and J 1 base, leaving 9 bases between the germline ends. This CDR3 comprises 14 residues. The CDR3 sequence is CASSPNNLQETQYF. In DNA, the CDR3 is TGTGCCAGCTCACCCAATAACCTCCAAGAGACCCAGTACTTC.

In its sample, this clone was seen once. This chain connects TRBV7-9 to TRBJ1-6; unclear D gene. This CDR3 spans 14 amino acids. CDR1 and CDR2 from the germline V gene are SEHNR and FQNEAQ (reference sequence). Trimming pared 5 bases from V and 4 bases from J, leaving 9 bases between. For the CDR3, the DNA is TGTGCCAGCAGCGACAAAGGGTATAATTCACCCCTCCACTTT. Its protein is CASSDKGYNSPLHF.

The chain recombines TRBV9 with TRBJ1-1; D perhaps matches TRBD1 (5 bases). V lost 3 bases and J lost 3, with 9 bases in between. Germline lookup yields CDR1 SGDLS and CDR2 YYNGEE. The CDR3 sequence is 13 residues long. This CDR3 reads CASSATGDTEAFF. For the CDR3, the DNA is TGTGCCAGCAGCGCAACGGGGGACACTGAAGCTTTCTTT.

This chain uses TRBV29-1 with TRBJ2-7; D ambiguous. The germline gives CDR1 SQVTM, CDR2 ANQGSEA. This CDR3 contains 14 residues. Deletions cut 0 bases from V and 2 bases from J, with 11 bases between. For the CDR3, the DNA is TGCAGCGTTGAAGATCCGGGTATGACCTACGAGCAGTACTTC. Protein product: CSVEDPGMTYEQYF.